This T cell receptor beta chain was identified in a study of cytomegalovirus exposure and HLA in healthy donors. Regarding the study as a whole: Associated with cytomegalovirus, according to the listing, were 150 to 200 TCR beta chains.

Profiled with immunoSEQ multiplex PCR; TCRdb holds only in-frame clones, not every one. In the table there are 200,000 to 250,000 clones, around 86% of which are singletons. Concerning this clone itself: Its antigen is as yet unknown.

V gave up 5 bases and J gave up 1 base, with 16 bases separating them. The length of the CDR3 is 16 residues. Germline CDR1 is SGHAT and CDR2 is FQNNGV. This sequence originates from a young woman in good health and CMV-seropositive. Sequencing was performed on PBMCs. The V gene is TRBV11-2, the J gene TRBJ2-3; the D gene is possibly TRBD2 (6 bases). CDR3 coding DNA: TGTGCCAGCAGCCTCACTGGCGGGATGCGCACAGATACGCAGTATTTT. Protein sequence: CASSLTGGMRTDTQYF. The full variable domain, with the rest looked up from reference TRBV11-2 and TRBJ2-3, is EAGVAQSPRYKIIEKRQSVAFWCNPISGHATLYWYQQILGQGPKLLIQFQNNGVVDDSQLPKDRFSAERLKGVDSTLKIQPAKLEDSAVYLCASSLTGGMRTDTQYFGPGTRLTVL.